The clone carrying this T cell receptor (beta chain) was found a few times. The antigen is unknown. These data come from a study of T cell repertoires in cytomegalovirus infection. About the research overall: TCR beta signatures that were public indicated CMV infection and matching HLA type.

Trimming shortened V by 6 bases and J by 2 bases, and 13 bases separated the two germline ends. The CDR3 contains 15 residues. CDR1 SGHAT and CDR2 FQNNGV come from the germline V gene. TCRdb re-analysed the reads in MiXCR, keeping a single row per CDR3 protein. The table lists some 560,000 distinct CDR3 sequences, 40% of them singletons. Findings and limits, study-wide: Ex vivo, HLA-C-restricted CMV-specific TCR beta clonotypes prevailed over the rest of the response.

The chain is built from TRBV11-2 and TRBJ2-2; D unclear. This specimen was cultured PBMCs, taken from culture after CMV antigen stimulation. The source of this sequence is a human donor in good health (CMV status not recorded). Some clones in this sample may be carry-over from other donors' samples. The CDR3 DNA follows: TGTGCCAGCAGACCTTTGTCCAGAAACACCGGGGAGCTGTTTTTT. It codes for CASRPLSRNTGELFF.